A selection of T cell receptor beta chains follows, all from one sample in a study of cytomegalovirus exposure and HLA in healthy donors. The data were produced by immunoSEQ multiplex PCR, yet TCRdb's version contains in-frame clones alone and is incomplete. The repertoire holds approximately 190,000 clones, with 87% as singletons. The sequenced material came from PBMCs. The receptors shown here come from a boy aged 2 to 10 in good health and CMV-seronegative. CDR3s include the opening cysteine and the closing phenylalanine or tryptophan. Fields, in order: J gene, V gene, D gene, clone size, CDR3 DNA, CDR3 protein. D genes are given only for firm matches. Some rows mark clone size as missing; the rest say once, few, many or name a class of expanded clone.

TRBJ2-5	TRBV7-8	NA	NA	TGTGCCAGCAGCCACAGGGTCGGGGCGGAGACCCAGTACTTC	CASSHRVGAETQYF
TRBJ2-6	TRBV7-2	NA	NA	TGTGCCAGCAGCTTAGGCTCGGGATCTGGGGCCAACGTCCTGACTTTC	CASSLGSGSGANVLTF
TRBJ2-5	TRBV7-2	TRBD1	NA	TGTGCCAGCACCGGGACAGGGGGAGAGACCCAGTACTTC	CASTGTGGETQYF
TRBJ2-1	TRBV9	NA	NA	TGTGCCAGCAGCGTAGAACACTATCTCAATGAGCAGTTCTTC	CASSVEHYLNEQFF
TRBJ2-7	TRBV11-2	NA	NA	TGTGCCAGCAACGACGGGGGACCCTACGAGCAGTACTTC	CASNDGGPYEQYF
TRBJ1-2	TRBV28	TRBD1	NA	TGTGCCAGCAGTTTCGAAGGGACAGGACTCATCTCTAACTATGGCTACACCTTC	CASSFEGTGLISNYGYTF
TRBJ2-7	TRBV6-4	TRBD2	NA	TGTGCCAGCAGTGACCATAGCGGGAGTCGCGCCTACGAGCAGTACTTC	CASSDHSGSRAYEQYF
TRBJ2-1	TRBV19	NA	NA	TGTGCCAGTACCACTATACACTACAATGAGCAGTTCTTC	CASTTIHYNEQFF
TRBJ2-5	TRBV6-1	NA	NA	TGTGCCAGCACGGGTGGCCCGAACCGTCGGGAGACCCAGTACTTC	CASTGGPNRRETQYF
TRBJ1-2	TRBV19	TRBD1	NA	TGTGCCAGTAGTATAGATTGGACAGGGAATGGCGGCTACACCTTC	CASSIDWTGNGGYTF
TRBJ1-4	TRBV29-1	NA	NA	TGCAGCGTTGCTCCGCGACTTGGGGAAAAACTGTTTTTT	CSVAPRLGEKLFF
TRBJ2-7	TRBV7-8	TRBD1	NA	TGTGCCAGCAGCTTAGGACTTTCGGGGACAGAGAGCTCCTACGAGCAGTACTTC	CASSLGLSGTESSYEQYF
TRBJ1-4	TRBV5-8	NA	NA	TGTGCCAGCAGCTTGGGTGGCAGGGCCCGAGAAAAACTGTTTTTT	CASSLGGRAREKLFF
TRBJ2-4	TRBV15	NA	NA	TGTGCCACCAGCAGAGATCCCGGGGGAGCCAAAAACATTCAGTACTTC	CATSRDPGGAKNIQYF
TRBJ2-3	TRBV28	TRBD2	NA	TGTGCCAGCAGTTCTGTCGCCGGACTAGCCTCAGATACGCAGTATTTT	CASSSVAGLASDTQYF
TRBJ2-1	TRBV27	TRBD2	few	TGTGCCAGCGCAGGACTAGCGGACAATGAGCAGTTCTTC	CASAGLADNEQFF
TRBJ2-3	TRBV10-3	TRBD2	NA	TGTGCCATCAGTGTATCTGCGGGGGTTATGAATACGCAGTATTTT	CAISVSAGVMNTQYF
TRBJ2-1	TRBV6-1	NA	NA	TGTGCCAGCAGTGAAGTTTCCTGGTCCCCCCGAGATGAGCAGTTCTTC	CASSEVSWSPRDEQFF
TRBJ2-7	TRBV16	TRBD1	NA	TGTGCCAGCAGCAAATTTTCCTCGGACAGGGCCTACGAGCAGTACTTC	CASSKFSSDRAYEQYF
TRBJ2-7	TRBV28	NA	once	TGTGCCAGCAGTTTAGTTCGCGAGCAGTACTTC	CASSLVREQYF
TRBJ2-7	TRBV5-1	NA	NA	TGCGCCAGCAGCTTGGTAATCGGGCGGGGTACCTACGAGCAGTACTTC	CASSLVIGRGTYEQYF
TRBJ1-6	TRBV2	NA	NA	TGTGCCAGCAGTGAAGGTCCAGGGGCCCATTCACCCCTCCACTTT	CASSEGPGAHSPLHF
TRBJ1-1	TRBV11-2	NA	NA	TGTGCCAGCAGCTTAGACCCCGTCCCCACTGAAGCTTTCTTT	CASSLDPVPTEAFF
TRBJ2-5	TRBV7-6	TRBD1	NA	TGTGCCAGCAGCTTAGAGCGGAGGACAGGCAAAGAGACCCAGTACTTC	CASSLERRTGKETQYF
TRBJ2-7	TRBV11-3	NA	NA	TGTGCCAGCAGCTTAGGTTCGGGGACACCCGACTCCTACGAGCAGTACTTC	CASSLGSGTPDSYEQYF
TRBJ2-1	TRBV19	NA	NA	TGTGCCAGTACTCAACGGGGTTATAATGAGCAGTTCTTC	CASTQRGYNEQFF
TRBJ1-1	TRBV28	NA	NA	TGTGCCAGCACCGCTTCAACGCGAGCTTTCTTT	CASTASTRAFF
TRBJ2-5	TRBV7-9	TRBD1	NA	TGTGCCAGCAGCTTAGTACAGGGGGCTCAGACCCAGTACTTC	CASSLVQGAQTQYF